This TCR beta chain was found in a study of blood T cell repertoires in COVID-19. With V trimmed by 3 bases and J by 7 bases, 5 bases remained unmatched. This CDR3 is 15 amino acids long. Germline V gene lookup returns CDR1 KGHSH and CDR2 LQKENI. Sequenced by immunoSEQ multiplex PCR; TCRdb stores in-frame clones only, minus some. Seen here are around 130,000 clones, 65% to 85% observed once, and the top ten hold approximately 3.6%. The gene calls are TRBV18 and TRBJ1-4; 10 bases line up with TRBD1. The TCR was taken from a woman in her 30s who had recovered from COVID-19. The specimen was PBMCs or T cells enriched from blood (not recorded which). The CDR3 region is CASSPGTGAAEKLFF. The CDR3, as DNA: TGTGCCAGCTCACCGGGGACAGGGGCAGCTGAAAAACTGTTTTTT.